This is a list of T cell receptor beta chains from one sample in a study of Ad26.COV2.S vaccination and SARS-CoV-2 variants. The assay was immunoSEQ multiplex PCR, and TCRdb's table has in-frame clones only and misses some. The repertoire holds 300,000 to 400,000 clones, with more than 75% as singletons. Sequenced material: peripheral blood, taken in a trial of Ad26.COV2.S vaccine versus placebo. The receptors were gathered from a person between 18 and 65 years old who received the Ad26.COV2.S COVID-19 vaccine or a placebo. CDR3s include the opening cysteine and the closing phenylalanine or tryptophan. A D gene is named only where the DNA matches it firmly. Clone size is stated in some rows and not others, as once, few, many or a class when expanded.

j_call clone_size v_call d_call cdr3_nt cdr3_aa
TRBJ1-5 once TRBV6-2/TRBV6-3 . TGTGCCAGCAGCCTTACCCTAGGCGGGGTTAGCAATCAGCCCCAGCATTTT CASSLTLGGVSNQPQHF
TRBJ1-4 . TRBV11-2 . TGTGCCAGCAGCTTTGGGGGCGGGAATGAAAAACTGTTTTTT CASSFGGGNEKLFF
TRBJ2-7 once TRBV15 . TGTGCCACCAGCAGAGAAGTTTCCTACGAGCAGTACTTC CATSREVSYEQYF
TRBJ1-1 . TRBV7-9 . TGTGCCAGCAGCTTAGCGAGGGTTGGGGTTGAAGCTTTCTTT CASSLARVGVEAFF
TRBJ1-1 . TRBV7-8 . TGTGCCAGCAGTGTACGGTGGGTTGGTCAAATGAACACTGAAGCTTTCTTT CASSVRWVGQMNTEAFF
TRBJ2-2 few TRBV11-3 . TGTGCCAGCAGCTTAGGGGATCAGTTACTCACCGGGGAGCTGTTTTTT CASSLGDQLLTGELFF
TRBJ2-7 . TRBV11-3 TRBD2 TGTGCCAGCAGCCTAGCGGGGGACGGCTACGAGCAGTACTTC CASSLAGDGYEQYF
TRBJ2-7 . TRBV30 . TGTGCCTGGAGTACATCCTACGAGCAGTACTTC CAWSTSYEQYF
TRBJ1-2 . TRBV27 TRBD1 TGTGCCAGCAGACAGGGGAAGAACTATGGCTACACCTTC CASRQGKNYGYTF
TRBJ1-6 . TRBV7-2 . TGTGCCAGCAGCTCCGTCACCGGCTATAATTCACCCCTCCACTTT CASSSVTGYNSPLHF
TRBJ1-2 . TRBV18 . TGTGCCAGCTCACCCCTCCAGGGAGGGTCAGACTATGGCTACACCTTC CASSPLQGGSDYGYTF
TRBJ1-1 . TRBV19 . TGTGCCAGTAGTTCAGACAGAGGCACTGAAGCTTTCTTT CASSSDRGTEAFF
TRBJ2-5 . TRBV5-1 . TGCGCCAGCAGCTCGTTAAAACAGGTTCTCCAAGAGACCCAGTACTTC CASSSLKQVLQETQYF
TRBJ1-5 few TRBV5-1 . TGCGCCAGCAGCCTCCAAGGGGATCGAAATCAGCCCCAGCATTTT CASSLQGDRNQPQHF
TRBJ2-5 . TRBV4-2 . TGTGCCAGCAGCCAAGGGGGGGAGACCCAGTACTTC CASSQGGETQYF
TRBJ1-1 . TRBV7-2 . TGTGCCAGCAGCCTTGGTCCTTCCGGCGCTGAAGCTTTCTTT CASSLGPSGAEAFF
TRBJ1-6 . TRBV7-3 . TGTGCCAGCAGCTTAACGGGGGACCCGCGTTCACCCCTCCACTTT CASSLTGDPRSPLHF
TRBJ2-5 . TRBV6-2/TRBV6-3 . TGTGCCAGCAGCCAAGGGCGGGGAGTGAGGGGAGAGACCCAGTACTTC CASSQGRGVRGETQYF
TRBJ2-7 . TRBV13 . TGTGCCAGCAGCTTAGGACAGAACTACGAGCAGTACTTC CASSLGQNYEQYF
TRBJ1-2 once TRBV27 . TGTGCCAGCAGGGGGAGTGTCTATGGCTACACCTTC CASRGSVYGYTF
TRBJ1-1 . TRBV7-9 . TGTGCCAGCAGCTTGGGGGAGGGGAATGTCCCTGAAGCTTTCTTT CASSLGEGNVPEAFF
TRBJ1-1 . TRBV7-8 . TGTGCCAGCAGCCCGGGTCGAAACACTGAAGCTTTCTTT CASSPGRNTEAFF
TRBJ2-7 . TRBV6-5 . TGTGCCAGCAGTTACTCGTACTCCACCTACGAGCAGTACTTC CASSYSYSTYEQYF
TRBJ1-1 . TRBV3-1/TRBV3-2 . TGTGCCAGCAGCCAAGTGTTCCTGAACACTGAAGCTTTCTTT CASSQVFLNTEAFF
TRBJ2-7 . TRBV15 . TGTGCCACCAGCAGAGATTCGATGAAGCAGTACTTC CATSRDSMKQYF
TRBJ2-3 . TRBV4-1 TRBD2 TGCGCCAGCAGCCAGGGGGTAGTGCGGGGGATTGGTACGCAGTATTTT CASSQGVVRGIGTQYF
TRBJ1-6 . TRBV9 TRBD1 TGTGCCAGCAGCTCCCGGGACAGGGGGTCTTTTTCTTCACCCCTCCACTTT CASSSRDRGSFSSPLHF
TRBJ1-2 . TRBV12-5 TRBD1 TGTGCTAGTGGTTTGTTCCCCGGGACAGGGTACACCTTC CASGLFPGTGYTF
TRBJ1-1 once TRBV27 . TGTGCCAGCAGTCCAACCACCGGGGGGCCGAACACTGAAGCTTTCTTT CASSPTTGGPNTEAFF
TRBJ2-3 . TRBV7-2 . TGTGCCAGCAGGAGGGTGGTAGATACGCAGTATTTT CASRRVVDTQYF
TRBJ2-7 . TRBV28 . TGTGCCAGCAGTTTATGGACAAATCCTATACCGGGACCAACCCCCTACGAGCAGTACTTC CASSLWTNPIPGPTPYEQYF
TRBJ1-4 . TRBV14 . TGTGCCAGCAGCCAAGTCGGGACGGGAAATGAAAAACTGTTTTTT CASSQVGTGNEKLFF
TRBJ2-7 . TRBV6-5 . TGTGCCAGCAGTTACTCTGGGGGCGACTACGAGCAGTACTTC CASSYSGGDYEQYF
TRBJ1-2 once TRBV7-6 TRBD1 TGTGCCAGCAGCTCCCGACAGGGGGCGCAACATGGCTACACCTTC CASSSRQGAQHGYTF
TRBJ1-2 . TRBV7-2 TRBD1 TGTGCCAGCAGCTTAGCGGGCAGGGGGCATGGCTACACCTTC CASSLAGRGHGYTF
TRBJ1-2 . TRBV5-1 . TGCGCCAGCAGCCCAGGGCACCCCAACTATGGCTACACCTTC CASSPGHPNYGYTF
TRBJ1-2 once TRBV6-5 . TGTGCCAGCAGTTACTCCCTGCTAGGGGATTATGGCTACACCTTC CASSYSLLGDYGYTF
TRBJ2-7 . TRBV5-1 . TGCGCCAGCAGCCAGAGAGGGGAACACCTCTACGAGCAGTACTTC CASSQRGEHLYEQYF
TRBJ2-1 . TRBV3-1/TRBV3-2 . TGTGCCAGCAGCCAAGATAGACCCCGAGGGCTTCTTGAGCAGTTCTTC CASSQDRPRGLLEQFF
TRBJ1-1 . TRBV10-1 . TGCGCCAGCAGTTTCAAGAACCATTTTTCTGAAGCTTTCTTT CASSFKNHFSEAFF
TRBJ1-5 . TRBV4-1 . TGCGCCAGCAGCCAAGATCGGGCCGGGGGGCAGCCCCAGCATTTT CASSQDRAGGQPQHF
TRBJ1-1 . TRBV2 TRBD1 TGTGCCAGCAGTGAAGAGTTGGACAGGGCAGGGATGAACACTGAAGCTTTCTTT CASSEELDRAGMNTEAFF
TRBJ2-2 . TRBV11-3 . TGTGCCAGCAGCTTAGGGGAAAACACCGGGGAGCTGTTTTTT CASSLGENTGELFF
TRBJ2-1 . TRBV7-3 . TGTGCCAGCAGCTTAAGGGTATTCAATGAGCAGTTCTTC CASSLRVFNEQFF
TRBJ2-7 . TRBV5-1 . TGCGCCAGCAGCTTCGGGGTCAACTACGAGCAGTACTTC CASSFGVNYEQYF
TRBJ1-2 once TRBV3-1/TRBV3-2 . TGTGCCAGCAGCCTGGACAGCATTAACTATGGCTACACCTTC CASSLDSINYGYTF
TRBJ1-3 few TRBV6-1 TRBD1 TGTGCCAGCAGTGAGGGACAGGGAAACACCATATATTTT CASSEGQGNTIYF
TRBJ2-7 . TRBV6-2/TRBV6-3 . TGTGCCAGCAGTAAAATACCACAGGGCCAGAGGATTTCCTACGAGCAGTACTTC CASSKIPQGQRISYEQYF
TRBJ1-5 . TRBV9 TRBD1 TGTGCCAGCAGCCCGACAGGGGATAGCAATCAGCCCCAGCATTTT CASSPTGDSNQPQHF
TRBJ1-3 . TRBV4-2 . TGTGCCAGCAGCCAAGATAGAATTGCTGGAAACACCATATATTTT CASSQDRIAGNTIYF
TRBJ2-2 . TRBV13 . TGTGCCAGCAGCTTAGGACGCCCAAACACCGGGGAGCTGTTTTTT CASSLGRPNTGELFF
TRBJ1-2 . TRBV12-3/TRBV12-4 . TGTGCCAGCAGTGTACAGGGCGACTATGGCTACACCTTC CASSVQGDYGYTF
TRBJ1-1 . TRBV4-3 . TGCGCCAGCAGCCAAGATTTGGGGGGCCTGGACACTGAAGCTTTCTTT CASSQDLGGLDTEAFF
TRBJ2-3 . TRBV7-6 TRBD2 TGTGCCAGCAGCCCGTATCGGGGGAGGGGTGATACGCAGTATTTT CASSPYRGRGDTQYF
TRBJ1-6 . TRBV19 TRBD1 TGTGCCAGTAGTATGGTTCCAGGGGGACTTAATTCACCCCTCCACTTT CASSMVPGGLNSPLHF
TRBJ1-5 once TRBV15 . TGTGCCACCAGGAATGGACAGAATAGCAATCAGCCCCAGCATTTT CATRNGQNSNQPQHF
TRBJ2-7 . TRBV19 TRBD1 TGTGCCAGTAGTGGGGACAGGGGCGACGAGCAGTACTTC CASSGDRGDEQYF
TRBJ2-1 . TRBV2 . TGTGCCAGCAGTCCCGCACAGGGCTCCTACAATGAGCAGTTCTTC CASSPAQGSYNEQFF
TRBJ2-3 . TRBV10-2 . TGCGCCAGCAGTGAGACGGGGGTGGTCGCAGATACGCAGTATTTT CASSETGVVADTQYF